The sequence of this T cell receptor beta chain was determined in a study of T cells after posttransplantation cyclophosphamide. This CDR3 has 21 amino acids. Methotrexate plus calcineurin inhibitor accompanied controls' myeloablative marrow transplants; sampling was 1 year later. The count of this clone is one. Assay used: immunoSEQ multiplex PCR; TCRdb lists only in-frame clones, some missing. The repertoire holds about 24,000 clones, with around 89% as singletons. The receptor was derived from a female patient aged 45 to 65 who received an allogeneic stem cell transplant from an unrelated donor, was CMV-positive, and had chronic GVHD only. Some T cells may arise from the graft donor. This rearrangement joins TRBV1 to TRBJ2-3; the DNA was not used to check the table's D call, TRBD2. TRBV1 is listed as a pseudogene. The sequencing used PBMCs, collected after an allogeneic stem cell transplant with a calcineurin inhibitor and methotrexate. CDR3 DNA: TGCACCAGCAGCCAAGGATCTCCGGGACTAGTTAGCCCGAAAAGCACAGATACGCAGTATTTT. This translates into CTSSQGSPGLVSPKSTDTQYF.